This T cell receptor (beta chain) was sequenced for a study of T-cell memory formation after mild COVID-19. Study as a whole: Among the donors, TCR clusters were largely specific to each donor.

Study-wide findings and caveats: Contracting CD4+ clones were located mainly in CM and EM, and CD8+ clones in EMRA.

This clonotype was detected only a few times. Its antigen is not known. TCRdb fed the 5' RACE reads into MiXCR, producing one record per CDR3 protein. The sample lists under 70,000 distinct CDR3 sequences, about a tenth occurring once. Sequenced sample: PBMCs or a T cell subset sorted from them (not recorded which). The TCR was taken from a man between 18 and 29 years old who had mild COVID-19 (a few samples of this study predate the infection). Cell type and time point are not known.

CDR3 sequence: CSARVTEAFF. The CDR3 DNA reads TGCAGCGCCCGGGTCACTGAAGCTTTCTTT. V gene TRBV29-1 combines with J gene TRBJ1-1; D is unresolved. Germline V gene data show CDR1 as SQVTM and CDR2 as ANQGSEA. V gave up 7 bases and J gave up 4 bases, with 7 bases separating them. This CDR3 is built from 10 residues.